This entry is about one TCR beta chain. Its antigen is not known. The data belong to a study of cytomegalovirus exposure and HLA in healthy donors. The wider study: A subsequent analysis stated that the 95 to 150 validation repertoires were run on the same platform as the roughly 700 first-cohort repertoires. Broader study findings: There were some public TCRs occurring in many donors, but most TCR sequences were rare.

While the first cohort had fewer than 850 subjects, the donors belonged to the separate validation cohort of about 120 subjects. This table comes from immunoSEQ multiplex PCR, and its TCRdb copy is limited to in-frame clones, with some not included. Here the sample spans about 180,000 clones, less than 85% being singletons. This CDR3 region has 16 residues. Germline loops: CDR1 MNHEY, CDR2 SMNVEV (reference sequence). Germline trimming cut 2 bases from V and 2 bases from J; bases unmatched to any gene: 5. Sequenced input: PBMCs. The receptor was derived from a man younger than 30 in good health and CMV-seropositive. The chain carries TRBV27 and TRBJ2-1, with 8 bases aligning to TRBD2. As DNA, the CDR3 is TGTGCCAGCAGTTTAACGCTTAGCGGGACCTACAATGAGCAGTTCTTC. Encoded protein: CASSLTLSGTYNEQFF.